Below are 11 T cell receptor beta chains sequenced from a single sample in a study of control samples from healthy donors and cancer patients. Using immunoSEQ multiplex PCR, the repertoire was profiled, and TCRdb retains in-frame clones only, with some absent. The table includes 60,000 to 80,000 clones, roughly 87% detected once. Specimen: blood. These receptors came from a woman between 50 and 59 years old in good health.

The chain couples TRBV5-1 to TRBJ1-3, with TRBD1 as a possible D gene (5 bases). The CDR3 runs to 15 residues. Germline CDR1 SGHRS, CDR2 YFSETQ. V shed 2 bases and J shed 2 bases, with 11 bases lying between them. CDR3 protein: CASSFQPGTGNTIYF. In nucleotides, the CDR3 is TGCGCCAGCAGCTTTCAACCAGGGACTGGAAACACCATATATTTT.

Comment on this clone: At one boundary the junction diverges from the germline segment, which might be a read error. The chain carries TRBV7-7 and TRBJ2-3; D not resolved. The CDR3 runs to 14 residues. CDR1 is SSHAT and CDR2 is FNYEAQ in the germline V gene (reference sequence). CDR3 nucleotides: TGTGCTAGCAGCTTAGGCTCCTCGGCAGATACGCAGTATTTT. It yields the protein CASSLGSSADTQYF.

The gene calls are TRBV30 and TRBJ2-7; 15 positions agree with TRBD2. CDR1 GTSNPN and CDR2 SVGIG come from the germline V gene (reference sequence). V trimming: 2 bases; J trimming: 5 bases; junction bases outside the gene matches: 4. The length of the CDR3 is 15 residues. The chain's CDR3 is CAWSLGLAGGHEQYF. The CDR3 nucleotides are TGTGCCTGGAGTTTGGGACTAGCGGGAGGACACGAGCAGTACTTC.

This clone was counted a single time. This chain joins TRBV6-5 and TRBJ1-2; maybe TRBD1 (6 bases). The V end was cut by 6 bases, the J end by 0 bases, with 11 bases between. CDR3 size: 14 residues. The germline CDR1 and CDR2 sequences are MNHEY and SVGAGI. CDR3 loop: CASRTDRANYGYTF. CDR3 DNA: TGTGCCAGCAGGACGGACAGAGCTAACTATGGCTACACCTTC.

This clone was observed a single time. CDR3 in DNA: TGTGCCAGCAGTTTATTAGGAACGGGATCCGTTAAAGTTAGCAATCAGCCCCAGCATTTT. Amino acid sequence: CASSLLGTGSVKVSNQPQHF. The V gene is TRBV28, the J gene TRBJ1-5; D gene uncertain. The CDR3 extends over 20 amino acids. Trimming cost V 1 base and J 0 bases, with 22 bases left between them. Germline V CDR1 and CDR2: MDHEN, SYDVKM.

V and J are TRBV7-2 and TRBJ1-2; 8 bases are shared with TRBD1. The CDR3 length is 15 residues. CDR1 and CDR2 from the germline V gene are SGHTA and FQGNSA. V lost 2 bases, J lost 4 bases, and 6 bases stayed unmatched. The CDR3 DNA sequence: TGTGCCAGCAGCTTAAGCAATGGACAGGGCTATGGCTACACCTTC. Protein sequence: CASSLSNGQGYGYTF.

The chain is built from TRBV7-8 and TRBJ1-5; 7 bases align to TRBD1. The CDR3 is 15 amino acids. J was trimmed by 7 bases and V by 3 bases; bases with no gene match: 9. The germline gives CDR1 SGHVS, CDR2 FQNEAQ. CDR3: CASSFDRAIDQPQHF. Written as DNA, the CDR3 is TGTGCCAGCAGCTTTGACAGGGCTATTGACCAGCCCCAGCATTTT. Drawing the rest from reference TRBV7-8 and TRBJ1-5, the complete variable domain is GAGVSQSPRYKVAKRGQDVALRCDPISGHVSLFWYQQALGQGPEFLTYFQNEAQLDKSGLPSDRFFAERPEGSVSTLKIQRTQQEDSAVYLCASSFDRAIDQPQHFGDGTRLSIL.

V is TRBV9 and J is TRBJ2-2; perhaps TRBD2 as D (6 bases). V gave up 0 bases and J gave up 3 bases, with 6 bases separating them. Germline V gives CDR1 SGDLS, CDR2 YYNGEE. This CDR3 comprises 14 residues. The CDR3 loop reads CASSVGGDTGELFF. CDR3 DNA: TGTGCCAGCAGCGTAGGCGGGGACACCGGGGAGCTGTTTTTT.

The chain joins TRBV29-1 to TRBJ2-3, with 10 bases lining up with TRBD2. This CDR3 has 13 amino acids. With 7 bases clipped from V and 4 bases from J, the junction kept 5 bases outside the gene matches. Germline loops: CDR1 SQVTM, CDR2 ANQGSEA. The CDR3 DNA reads as TGCAGCGCCCTAGCGGGGGTCCCAGATACGCAGTATTTT. The encoded protein is CSALAGVPDTQYF.

This clone came up a few times. The V and J genes are TRBV18 and TRBJ1-2; D is undetermined. V lost 3 bases and J 6 bases, leaving 8 bases between the germline ends. The V gene's germline CDR1 is KGHSH and CDR2 LQKENI. This CDR3 is 12 amino acids long. CDR3 DNA: TGTGCCAGCTCACCCTACGGAGATGGCTACACCTTC. Translating it yields CASSPYGDGYTF.

For the CDR3, the DNA is TGTGCCAGCAGTTACTCGGGAGAAGGTCTATACACCTTC. Translating gives CASSYSGEGLYTF. The rearrangement joins TRBV6-5 to TRBJ1-2; D remains unclear. This CDR3 contains 13 residues. V shed 0 bases and J shed 11 bases, with 13 bases lying between them. Per the germline V gene, CDR1 is MNHEY and CDR2 is SVGAGI.